A selection of T cell receptor beta chains follows, all from one sample in a study of blood T cell repertoires in COVID-19. The method was immunoSEQ multiplex PCR; TCRdb's version includes in-frame clones alone and lacks a portion of them. The sample records 70,000 to 80,000 clones, more than 75% being singletons. Sequencing input: peripheral blood. The receptors derive from a woman aged 55-70 years with acute or convalescent COVID-19. CDR3s include the opening cysteine and the closing phenylalanine or tryptophan. D genes are given only for firm matches. Where a row states a size, it is once, few, many or the class of an expanded clone; other rows omit it.

abundance	d_gene	v_gene	j_gene	CDR3aa	CDR3nt
.	TRBD2	TRBV10-3	TRBJ2-3	CATGLAGVDTQYF	TGTGCCACCGGACTAGCGGGGGTAGATACGCAGTATTTT
few	.	TRBV6-5	TRBJ1-5	CASSRGVGGNQPQHF	TGTGCCAGCAGCCGCGGGGTCGGGGGCAATCAGCCCCAGCATTTT
.	TRBD1	TRBV20-1	TRBJ1-5	CSASKPGQGPFSNQPQHF	TGCAGTGCTAGTAAACCGGGACAGGGACCTTTTAGCAATCAGCCCCAGCATTTT
once	TRBD2	TRBV5-4	TRBJ2-5	CASSRGGAQETQYF	TGTGCCAGCAGCCGCGGGGGGGCCCAAGAGACCCAGTACTTC
.	TRBD1	TRBV7-6	TRBJ2-5	CASSLGQGDQETQYF	TGTGCCAGCAGCTTAGGGCAGGGGGACCAAGAGACCCAGTACTTC
.	.	TRBV15	TRBJ1-4	CATSLGLRDEKLFF	TGTGCCACCAGCCTCGGACTACGGGACGAAAAACTGTTTTTT
.	.	TRBV7-9	TRBJ1-2	CASSLALDRKPYGYTF	TGTGCCAGCAGCTTAGCCTTGGACAGAAAGCCCTATGGCTACACCTTC
.	TRBD2	TRBV4-1	TRBJ2-1	CASSQAGGGANEQFF	TGCGCCAGCAGCCAAGCCGGCGGGGGGGCGAATGAGCAGTTCTTC
.	TRBD1	TRBV7-2	TRBJ1-6	CASSSDRGDSPLHF	TGTGCCAGCAGCTCAGACAGGGGTGATTCACCCCTCCACTTT
.	.	TRBV7-3	TRBJ1-1	CASSLGDLRTEAFF	TGTGCCAGCAGCTTAGGGGACTTAAGGACTGAAGCTTTCTTT
few	.	TRBV3-1/TRBV3-2	TRBJ1-6	CASSPTTGNSPLHF	TGTGCCAGCAGCCCAACTACGGGGAATTCACCCCTCCACTTT
.	.	TRBV5-5	TRBJ1-3	CASSDGLSGNTIYF	TGTGCCAGCAGCGACGGACTCTCTGGAAACACCATATATTTT
.	.	TRBV19	TRBJ1-1	CASSIPGTGTEAFF	TGTGCCAGTAGTATACCGGGAACGGGCACTGAAGCTTTCTTT
.	.	TRBV5-1	TRBJ2-3	CASSPEGAKDTQYF	TGCGCCAGCAGCCCGGAAGGGGCTAAAGATACGCAGTATTTT
.	.	TRBV19	TRBJ1-1	CASSSRGEDTEAFF	TGTGCCAGTAGTTCCAGGGGTGAGGACACTGAAGCTTTCTTT
.	TRBD1	TRBV6-4	TRBJ1-5	CASNDDRGYSNQPQHF	TGTGCCAGCAACGATGACAGGGGTTATAGCAATCAGCCCCAGCATTTT
.	TRBD1	TRBV12-3/TRBV12-4	TRBJ2-7	CASSRGQAYEQYF	TGTGCCAGCAGTAGGGGACAGGCCTACGAGCAGTACTTC
.	TRBD1	TRBV7-3	TRBJ1-1	CASSLTGTGLLNTEAFF	TGTGCCAGCAGCTTAACCGGGACAGGGCTTTTGAACACTGAAGCTTTCTTT
.	.	TRBV10-3	TRBJ1-5	CAISESEVSNQPQHF	TGTGCCATCAGTGAGTCTGAGGTGAGCAATCAGCCCCAGCATTTT
once	.	TRBV2	TRBJ1-6	CASSEFPNLYSPLHF	TGTGCCAGCAGTGAGTTTCCTAACCTATACTCACCCCTCCACTTT
.	TRBD1	TRBV7-9	TRBJ2-2	CASNSYGTGSTGELFF	TGTGCCAGCAACTCTTACGGGACAGGGTCCACCGGGGAGCTGTTTTTT
.	TRBD2	TRBV4-1	TRBJ2-3	CASSQHGTSRRTDTQYF	TGCGCCAGCAGCCAGCATGGGACTAGCCGACGCACAGATACGCAGTATTTT
once	.	TRBV19	TRBJ2-5	CASSLTGIQETQYF	TGTGCCAGTAGTTTGACAGGCATCCAAGAGACCCAGTACTTC
few	TRBD2	TRBV6-2/TRBV6-3	TRBJ2-1	CASSPRLAGANEQFF	TGTGCCAGCAGCCCGAGACTAGCGGGGGCTAATGAGCAGTTCTTC
once	.	TRBV12-3/TRBV12-4	TRBJ1-1	CASSWTENTEAFF	TGTGCCAGCAGTTGGACAGAGAACACTGAAGCTTTCTTT
.	.	TRBV2	TRBJ2-7	CASSVKGGEQYF	TGTGCCAGCAGTGTTAAGGGAGGCGAGCAGTACTTC
.	.	TRBV6-5	TRBJ2-2	CASRRGQNTGELFF	TGTGCCAGCAGGAGGGGACAGAACACCGGGGAGCTGTTTTTT
.	TRBD1	TRBV6-5	TRBJ2-5	CASTLDRRETQYF	TGTGCCAGCACTTTGGACAGGAGGGAGACCCAGTACTTC
.	.	TRBV19	TRBJ1-2	CASSIGAGIQRGYTF	TGTGCCAGTAGTATTGGGGCGGGGATTCAGCGTGGCTACACCTTC
.	TRBD1	TRBV28	TRBJ2-5	CASSRQGKKETQYF	TGTGCCAGCAGTCGACAGGGGAAGAAAGAGACCCAGTACTTC
.	.	TRBV14	TRBJ1-6	CASSHSGVRSPLHF	TGTGCCAGCAGCCATTCGGGGGTTCGTTCACCCCTCCACTTT
.	.	TRBV18	TRBJ1-1	CASSLTRGMNTEAFF	TGTGCCAGCTCACTGACGCGGGGGATGAACACTGAAGCTTTCTTT
.	.	TRBV10-3	TRBJ2-1	CAISESFEGEQFF	TGTGCCATCAGTGAGTCGTTTGAGGGTGAGCAGTTCTTC
once	TRBD2	TRBV6-2/TRBV6-3	TRBJ2-7	CASSTPYLSGDAYEQYF	TGTGCCAGCAGTACCCCTTACCTCAGCGGGGATGCCTACGAGCAGTACTTC
few	.	TRBV27	TRBJ1-2	CASSSSSGAAYGYTF	TGTGCCAGCAGTTCATCCTCGGGTGCGGCCTATGGCTACACCTTC
.	TRBD2	TRBV3-1/TRBV3-2	TRBJ2-2	CASSQAAGATPGELFF	TGTGCCAGCAGCCAAGCAGCGGGGGCCACACCCGGGGAGCTGTTTTTT
.	.	TRBV19	TRBJ2-3	CASSPFGGGTDTQYF	TGTGCCAGTAGCCCGTTCGGCGGGGGCACAGATACGCAGTATTTT
.	TRBD2	TRBV5-1	TRBJ2-5	CASSFRDYAETQYF	TGCGCCAGCAGTTTCCGGGACTATGCGGAGACCCAGTACTTC
.	TRBD1	TRBV6-5	TRBJ2-7	CASSRGTESYEQYF	TGTGCCAGCAGCAGGGGGACGGAATCCTACGAGCAGTACTTC
.	TRBD1	TRBV19	TRBJ2-4	CASRLTGADIQYF	TGTGCCAGTAGGCTTACAGGGGCGGACATTCAGTACTTC
.	.	TRBV6-5	TRBJ2-2	CASRPPTGNTGELFF	TGTGCCAGCAGACCGCCGACAGGGAACACCGGGGAGCTGTTTTTT
.	.	TRBV2	TRBJ1-2	CASKIRTENYGYTF	TGTGCCAGCAAAATTAGGACTGAGAACTATGGCTACACCTTC
.	.	TRBV3-1/TRBV3-2	TRBJ1-5	CASSQGRGGQPQHF	TGTGCCAGCAGCCAAGGGAGGGGGGGACAGCCCCAGCATTTT
.	TRBD2	TRBV3-1/TRBV3-2	TRBJ2-5	CASSQELAFQETQYF	TGTGCCAGCAGCCAGGAACTAGCGTTCCAAGAGACCCAGTACTTC
.	.	TRBV6-5	TRBJ1-1	CASTQYLEAFF	TGTGCCAGCACCCAGTATCTTGAAGCTTTCTTT
.	TRBD2	TRBV30	TRBJ2-1	CAWSVLSGGAYNEQFF	TGTGCCTGGAGTGTACTGAGCGGGGGGGCCTACAATGAGCAGTTCTTC
.	.	TRBV5-1	TRBJ1-1	CASSLRGGPLNTEAFF	TGCGCCAGCAGCCTGCGCGGGGGCCCTTTGAACACTGAAGCTTTCTTT
.	TRBD2	TRBV4-2	TRBJ2-1	CASSQGLAGGQFF	TGTGCCAGCAGCCAGGGACTAGCGGGGGGGCAGTTCTTC